This T cell receptor (beta chain) was profiled in a study of CD8 T cells in ankylosing spondylitis (dated by TCRdb to between 2016 and 2019). Broadly, across the study: To find TCR variants linked to disease, the study profiled T cell receptor beta repertoires in ankylosing spondylitis patients and healthy donors. In total, the full study cohort was made up of 85 to 140 healthy donors and 20 to 25 ankylosing spondylitis patients. Peripheral blood was sampled, and synovial fluid was also collected from ankylosing spondylitis patients.

V is clipped by 2 bases and J by 4 bases, and the sequence between their germline boundaries is 12 bases long. CDR1 and CDR2 (SGHVS, FQNEAQ) derive from the germline V gene. The CDR3 measures 15 amino acids from cysteine to phenylalanine. Solely the CDR3 DNA is kept, with 45 bases framed from the first base. This clonotype was counted ten times or more. The antigen this receptor binds is unknown. No much larger clonotype is one base removed from it; base qualities were not supplied. The sample was run on an Illumina HiSeq 2500. Quantitative 5'-RACE with molecular barcodes was used to prepare TCR beta libraries. Regarding the original processing steps: To identify disease-linked TCR variants, a new computational method was used, one built on a probabilistic model of VDJ rearrangement. In TCRdb, the public reads were trimmed at Q25 with fastp and aligned with MiXCR, with productive beta chains retained. Each entry merges the rows of one CDR3 protein and shows their most common DNA and genes. The V and J calls come from TCRdb's annotation, not from the publication. Here the sample has about 500,000 distinct CDR3 sequences; roughly 5.3% occur a single time. Roughly 3.5% of the sample rests with the top ten.

Paper-wide results and their limitations: According to the report, matched synovial fluid samples from ankylosing spondylitis patients were significantly enriched for the disease-linked clones. The disease-linked clones had a CD8+ phenotype and were found at relatively low frequencies in peripheral blood. Some TCR beta motif variants had previously been reported in synovial fluid and blood of reactive arthritis patients, which suggested common disease-initiation mechanisms. Blood from ankylosing spondylitis patients appeared to be characterized by a TCR beta motif made up of several highly homologous amino acid variants.

Rearrangement joined TRBV7-8 to TRBJ2-1, with an unclear D gene assignment. The receptor's source is a male donor with ankylosing spondylitis. The sequenced sample consisted of blood, either unsorted or a sorted T cell fraction (not recorded which). The nucleotide sequence reads as follows: TGTGCCAGCAGCTTACAGGCGGCACCTTACAATGAGCAGTTCTTC. The translation is CASSLQAAPYNEQFF.